This T cell receptor beta chain is from a study of OX40 agonist ivuxolimab in advanced cancers. On the study more broadly: Patients in the trial were receiving intravenous ivuxolimab every 2 weeks, at doses of 0.01 to 10 mg/kg.

Profiled with immunoSEQ multiplex PCR; TCRdb holds only in-frame clones, not every one. The sample shows roughly 67,000 clones, roughly 90% of them seen only once. Germline values: CDR1 SGHTS, CDR2 YDEGEE. This CDR3 has 14 amino acids. V lost 4 bases and J lost 7, with 15 bases in between. Notes on this clone: The sample carries other DNA sequences with the same CDR3.

This clonotype was sampled from an adult with an advanced solid tumor such as melanoma, head and neck, liver or kidney cancer. The sample here was CD4+ or CD8+ T cells sorted from blood, taken in a trial of the OX40 agonist ivuxolimab. This chain uses TRBV5-8 with TRBJ1-5; possibly TRBD1 for D (6 bases). The CDR3 DNA sequence: TGTGCCAGCAGCGAACACAGGGACGGGCAGCCCCAGCATTTT. Its protein is CASSEHRDGQPQHF.